This T cell receptor beta chain stems from a study of blood T cell repertoires in COVID-19. Study-wide context: COVID-19 samples, acute and convalescent, were from the United States, Italy and Spain.

Sequenced by immunoSEQ multiplex PCR; TCRdb stores in-frame clones only, minus some. Among about 190,000 clones listed, over 75% were seen once. The germline CDR1 and CDR2 sequences are LNHDA and SQIVND (reference sequence). There are 15 residues in the CDR3. The V and J ends lost 7 bases and 5 bases, in that order; junction bases with no gene match: 7. The sequenced sample was peripheral blood. The rearrangement joins TRBV19 to TRBJ1-5; the match to TRBD1 covers 11 bases. The source of this sequence is a middle-aged woman who had recovered from COVID-19. The CDR3 is CASTLGTGGDQPQHF. In nucleotides, the CDR3 is TGTGCCAGTACCCTTGGGACAGGGGGGGATCAGCCCCAGCATTTT.